Detailed here is one T cell receptor beta chain. Clones were sequenced by immunoSEQ multiplex PCR, and TCRdb holds only the in-frame ones, with some missing. The table includes about 160,000 clones, 85% to 90% detected once. This sample is drawn from a study of blood T cell repertoires in COVID-19. Study summary: Acute and convalescent COVID-19 samples came from the United States, Italy and Spain.

Trimming removed 4 bases from V and 5 bases from J; junction bases left unmatched: 3. The CDR3 contains 14 residues. The chain employs TRBV23-1 and TRBJ1-5, with 9 bases matching TRBD1. TRBV23-1 belongs to the ORF category, with a function that is uncertain. What was sequenced was peripheral blood. This sequence was found in an elderly man with acute or convalescent COVID-19. CDR3 sequence (DNA): TGCGCCAGCAGTCTATACAGGGGGCATCAGCCCCAGCATTTT. Translation gives CASSLYRGHQPQHF.